This entry describes one TCR beta chain. Its antigen remains unknown. The data derive from a study of identical twins. Study-level findings and limits: A lower insertion count was a feature of abundant cord blood beta clonotypes, with no such feature in memory repertoires.

The germline gives CDR1 MNHEY, CDR2 SVGEGT. The CDR3 length is 15 residues. J lost 0 bases, V lost 2 bases, and 3 bases had no gene match. Each CDR3 protein is one row after TCRdb ran MiXCR on the 5' RACE reads. Found here are about 570,000 distinct CDR3 sequences, more than 9% of them singletons; the top ten hold under 3%. The data were also submitted as part of a second study, on yellow fever vaccine responses in identical twins.

The sequencing input was PBMCs. The clonotype originates from a woman between 18 and 30 years old in good health. The V and J genes are TRBV6-2 or TRBV6-3 and TRBJ2-7; the match to TRBD2 covers 8 bases. In DNA, the CDR3 is TGTGCCAGCAGTTACGGGACTAGAGACTCCTACGAGCAGTACTTC. This translates into CASSYGTRDSYEQYF.